The source of this T cell receptor (beta chain) is a study of shared clonotypes between healthy human individuals. Turning to the study itself: The cohort comprised two women and a few men. Their ages spanned 18 to 49 years.

Deep level was the assay's run setting. Authors' methods: Junction-only sequences produced by ImmunoSEQ had no quality scores, so filtering differed. Profiled with immunoSEQ multiplex PCR; TCRdb holds only in-frame clones, not every one. Clone size and V and J calls were adopted from that table, with D and trimming inferred from the DNA. The table lists approximately 340,000 clones, 73% of them singletons. The healthy adult donors were HIV-negative and reported no recent acute infections or vaccinations. This CDR3 spans 19 amino acids. Trimming took off 2 bases at V and 2 bases at J, with 21 bases between the two ends. The germline V gene encodes CDR1 MNHNS and CDR2 SASEGT.

The V and J genes are TRBV6-1 and TRBJ2-2, with D unclear. The receptor's source is a man aged 25-45 years in good health. The sample taken for sequencing was memory CD4+ T cells sorted from blood. Subset indicated: CD45RA-negative fraction. CDR3 in DNA: TGTGCCAGCAGTGAACCCGACTTATACACTTCGAGAAACACCGGGGAGCTGTTTTTT. Amino acids: CASSEPDLYTSRNTGELFF.